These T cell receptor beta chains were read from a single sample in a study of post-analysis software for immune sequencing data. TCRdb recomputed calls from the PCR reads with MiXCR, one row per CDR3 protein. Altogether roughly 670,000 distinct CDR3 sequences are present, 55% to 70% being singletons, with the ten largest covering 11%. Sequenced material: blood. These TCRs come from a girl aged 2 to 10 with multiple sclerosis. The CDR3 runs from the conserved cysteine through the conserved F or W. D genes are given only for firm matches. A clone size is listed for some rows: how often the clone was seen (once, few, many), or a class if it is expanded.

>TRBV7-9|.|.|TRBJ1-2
TGTGCCAGCAGCCCCTCCCCAGGCTCCTATGGCTACACCTTC
CASSPSPGSYGYTF
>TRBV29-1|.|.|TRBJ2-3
TGCAGCGTTGCTCTGACCTACACAGATACGCAGTATTTT
CSVALTYTDTQYF
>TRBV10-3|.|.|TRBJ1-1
TGTGCCATCAGTGAGTCGAAGGACACTGAAGCTTTCTTT
CAISESKDTEAFF
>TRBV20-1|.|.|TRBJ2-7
TGCAGTGCCAACTGGGGGACACCCTACGAGCAGTACTTC
CSANWGTPYEQYF
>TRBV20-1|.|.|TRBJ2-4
TGCAGTGCTGGCCGGGGTATTGGGGTTGCCAAAAACATTCAGTACTTC
CSAGRGIGVAKNIQYF
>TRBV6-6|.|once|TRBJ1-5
TGTGCCAGCAGTTACCCGGACAGCTATAATCAGCCCCAGCATTTT
CASSYPDSYNQPQHF
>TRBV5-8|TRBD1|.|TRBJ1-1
TGTGCCAGCAGCCTCGACAGGGGTAGTACTGAAGCTTTCTTT
CASSLDRGSTEAFF
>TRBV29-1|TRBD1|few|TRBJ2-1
TGCAGCGTCTGGACAGGGGGATTCTACAATGAGCAGTTCTTC
CSVWTGGFYNEQFF
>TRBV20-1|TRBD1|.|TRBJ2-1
TGCAGTGCTATACGGACAGGGGGAAACTTATTCCCCAATGAGCAGTTCTTC
CSAIRTGGNLFPNEQFF
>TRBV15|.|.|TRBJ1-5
TGTGCCACCAGCAGAGCAAGGGTAACAGGGTCCCAGCCCCAGCATTTT
CATSRARVTGSQPQHF
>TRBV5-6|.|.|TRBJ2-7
TGTGCCAGCAGCTTGGGGGCATTAGCATCCTACGAGCAGTACTTC
CASSLGALASYEQYF
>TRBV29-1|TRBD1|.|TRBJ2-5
TGCAGCGTTGAGGAGCCAGGGGGCCAAGAGACCCAGTACTTC
CSVEEPGGQETQYF
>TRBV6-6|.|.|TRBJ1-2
TGTGCCAGCAATCGCCGGGCAGGGGATGCCTATGGCTACACCTTC
CASNRRAGDAYGYTF
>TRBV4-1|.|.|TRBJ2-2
TGCGCCAGCAGTACGATCGGCGGCGGCGGGGAGCTGTTTTTT
CASSTIGGGGELFF
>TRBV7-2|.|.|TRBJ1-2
TGTGCCAGCAGCTTAGCAAGGCAAGGAAGTTCTGGCTACACCTTC
CASSLARQGSSGYTF
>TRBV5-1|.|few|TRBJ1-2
TGCGCCAGCAGCTGGGACGGGACTCGCTATGGCTACACCTTC
CASSWDGTRYGYTF
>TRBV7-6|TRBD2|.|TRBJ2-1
TGTGCCAGCAGTGCGTCTAGCGGGGGGGGTAATGAGCAGTTCTTC
CASSASSGGGNEQFF
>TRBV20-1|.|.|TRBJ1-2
TGCAGTGCTAAGGGGCGGGGTGGCTACACCTTC
CSAKGRGGYTF
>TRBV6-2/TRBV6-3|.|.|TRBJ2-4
TGTGCCAGCGAATTGCGGGCCAAAAACATTCAGTACTTC
CASELRAKNIQYF
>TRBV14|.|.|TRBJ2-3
TGTGCCAGCAGGGGGTTGGGAGATACGCAGTATTTT
CASRGLGDTQYF
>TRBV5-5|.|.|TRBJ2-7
TGTGCCAGCAACAAGGGCTACGAGCAGTACTTC
CASNKGYEQYF
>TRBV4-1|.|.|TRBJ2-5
TGCGCCAGCAGCCAAATAGGGTTCGGGACCCAGTACTTC
CASSQIGFGTQYF